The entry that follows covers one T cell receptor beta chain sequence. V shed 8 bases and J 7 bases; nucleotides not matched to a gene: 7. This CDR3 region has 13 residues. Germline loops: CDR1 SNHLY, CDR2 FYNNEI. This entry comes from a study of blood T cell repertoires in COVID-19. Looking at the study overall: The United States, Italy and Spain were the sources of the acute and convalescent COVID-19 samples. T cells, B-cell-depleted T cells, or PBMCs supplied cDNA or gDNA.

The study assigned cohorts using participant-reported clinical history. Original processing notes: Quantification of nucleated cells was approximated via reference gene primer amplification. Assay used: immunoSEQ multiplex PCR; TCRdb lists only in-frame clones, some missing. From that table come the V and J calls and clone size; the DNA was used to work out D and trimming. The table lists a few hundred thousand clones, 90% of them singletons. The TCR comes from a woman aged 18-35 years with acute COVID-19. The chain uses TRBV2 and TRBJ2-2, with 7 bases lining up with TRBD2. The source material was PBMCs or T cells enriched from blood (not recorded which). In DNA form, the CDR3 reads TGTGCCAGCGAGCCGGGAGGAGTCGGGGAGCTGTTTTTT. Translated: CASEPGGVGELFF.